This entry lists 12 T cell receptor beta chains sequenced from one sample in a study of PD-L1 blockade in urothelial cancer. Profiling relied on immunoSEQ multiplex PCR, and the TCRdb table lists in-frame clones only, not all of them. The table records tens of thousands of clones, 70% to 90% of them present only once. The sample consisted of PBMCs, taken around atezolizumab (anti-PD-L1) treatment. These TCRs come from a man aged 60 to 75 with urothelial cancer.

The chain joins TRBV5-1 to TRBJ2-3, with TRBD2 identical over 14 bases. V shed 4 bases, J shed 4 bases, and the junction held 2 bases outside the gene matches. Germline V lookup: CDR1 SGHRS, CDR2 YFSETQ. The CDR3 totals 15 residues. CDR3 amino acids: CASSRLAGGPDTQYF. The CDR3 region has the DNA TGCGCCAGCAGCCGACTAGCGGGGGGGCCAGATACGCAGTATTTT.

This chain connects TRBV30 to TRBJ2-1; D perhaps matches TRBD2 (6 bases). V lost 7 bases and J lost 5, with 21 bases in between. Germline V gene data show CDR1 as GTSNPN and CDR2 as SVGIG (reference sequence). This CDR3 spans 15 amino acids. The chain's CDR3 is CAFQPGTGVNNEQFF. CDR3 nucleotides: TGTGCCTTCCAACCCGGGACGGGGGTTAACAATGAGCAGTTCTTC.

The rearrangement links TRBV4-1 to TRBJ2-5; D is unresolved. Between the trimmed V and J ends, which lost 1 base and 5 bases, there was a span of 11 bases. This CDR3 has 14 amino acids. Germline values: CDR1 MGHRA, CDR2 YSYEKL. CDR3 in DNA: TGCGCCAGCAGCCAAGTGGCAGGCTCTGAGACCCAGTACTTC. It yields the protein CASSQVAGSETQYF.

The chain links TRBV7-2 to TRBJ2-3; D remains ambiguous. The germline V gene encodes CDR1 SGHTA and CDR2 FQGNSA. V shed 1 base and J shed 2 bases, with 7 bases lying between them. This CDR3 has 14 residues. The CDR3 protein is CASSLGRTTDTQYF. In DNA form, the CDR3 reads TGTGCCAGCAGCTTAGGCAGAACCACAGATACGCAGTATTTT.

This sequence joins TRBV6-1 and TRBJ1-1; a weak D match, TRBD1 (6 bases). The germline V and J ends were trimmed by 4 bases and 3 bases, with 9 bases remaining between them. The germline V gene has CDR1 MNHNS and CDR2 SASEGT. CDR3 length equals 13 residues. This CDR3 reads CASSANRDTEAFF. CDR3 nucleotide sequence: TGTGCCAGCAGTGCAAACAGGGACACTGAAGCTTTCTTT.

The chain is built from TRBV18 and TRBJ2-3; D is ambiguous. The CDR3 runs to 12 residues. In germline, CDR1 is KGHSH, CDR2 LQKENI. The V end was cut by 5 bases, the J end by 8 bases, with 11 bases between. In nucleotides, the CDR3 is TGTGCCAGCTCAGGAGACTCGGGTACGCAGTATTTT. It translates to CASSGDSGTQYF.

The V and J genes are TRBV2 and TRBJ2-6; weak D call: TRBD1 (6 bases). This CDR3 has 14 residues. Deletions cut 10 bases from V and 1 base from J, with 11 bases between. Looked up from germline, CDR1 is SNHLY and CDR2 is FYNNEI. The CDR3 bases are TGTGCCACCCATACAGGGTCTGGGGCCAACGTCCTGACTTTC. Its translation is CATHTGSGANVLTF.

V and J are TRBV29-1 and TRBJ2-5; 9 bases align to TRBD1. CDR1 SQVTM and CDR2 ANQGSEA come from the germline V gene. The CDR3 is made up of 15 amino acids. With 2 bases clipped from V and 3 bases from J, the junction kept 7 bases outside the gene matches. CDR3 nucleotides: TGCAGCGTTGAACGGGACAGGGTAATAGAAGAGACCCAGTACTTC. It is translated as CSVERDRVIEETQYF.

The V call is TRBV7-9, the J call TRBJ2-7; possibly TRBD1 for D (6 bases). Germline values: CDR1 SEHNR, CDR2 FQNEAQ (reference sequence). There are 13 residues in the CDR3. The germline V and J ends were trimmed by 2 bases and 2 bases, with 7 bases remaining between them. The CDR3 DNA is TGTGCCAGCAGCTTAACAGGGACCTACGAGCAGTACTTC. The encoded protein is CASSLTGTYEQYF.

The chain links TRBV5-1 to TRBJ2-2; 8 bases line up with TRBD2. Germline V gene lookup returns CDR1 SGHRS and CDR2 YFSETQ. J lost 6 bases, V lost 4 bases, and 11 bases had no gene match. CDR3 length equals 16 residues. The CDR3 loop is CASSPLSGGLSGELFF. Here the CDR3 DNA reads TGCGCCAGCAGCCCTCTTTCGGGGGGGCTCTCCGGGGAGCTGTTTTTT.

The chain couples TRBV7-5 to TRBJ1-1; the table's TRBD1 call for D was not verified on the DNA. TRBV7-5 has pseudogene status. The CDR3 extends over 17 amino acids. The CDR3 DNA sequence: TGTGCCAGAAGCTTAGAGTCAAGGGGGCGGTCGAACACTGAAGCTTTCTTT. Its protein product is CARSLESRGRSNTEAFF.

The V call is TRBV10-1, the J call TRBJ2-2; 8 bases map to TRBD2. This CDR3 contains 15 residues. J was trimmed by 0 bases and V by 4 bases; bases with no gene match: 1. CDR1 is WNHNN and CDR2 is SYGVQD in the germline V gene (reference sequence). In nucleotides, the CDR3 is TGCGCCAGCAGTGCGGGGGGGGCGAACACCGGGGAGCTGTTTTTT. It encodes CASSAGGANTGELFF.